Shown below are 27 T cell receptor beta chains from a single sample sequenced in a study of cytomegalovirus exposure and HLA in healthy donors. PCR employed 60 Vbeta and 13 Jbeta primers. The table came from immunoSEQ multiplex PCR; TCRdb's copy has only in-frame clones and leaves some out. This table holds about 160,000 clones, over 60% found once. Material for sequencing was PBMCs. The source is a woman aged 45-59 years in good health and CMV-seropositive.

V usage is TRBV5-4 and J usage is TRBJ2-6, with 11 bases fitting TRBD1. The V gene end was trimmed by 0 bases and the J gene end by 3 bases; junction bases not matched to a gene: 5. Germline V lookup: CDR1 SGHNT, CDR2 YYREEE (reference sequence). The CDR3 sequence is 18 residues long. As DNA, the CDR3 is TGTGCCAGCAGCTTGGGTGGACAGGGGGCGCGTGGGGCCAACGTCCTGACTTTC. This codes for CASSLGGQGARGANVLTF.

This rearrangement joins TRBV19 to TRBJ1-2, with D perhaps matching TRBD1 (5 bases). The germline V gene encodes CDR1 LNHDA and CDR2 SQIVND (reference sequence). Trimming removed 6 bases from V and 4 bases from J, with 15 bases in between. This CDR3 comprises 14 residues. The CDR3 DNA is TGTGCCAGTAGACGGACAACCTCCTCCTATGGCTACACCTTC. Translating it yields CASRRTTSSYGYTF.

This sequence joins TRBV28 and TRBJ1-2; tentatively, D is TRBD1 (5 bases). V was shortened by 7 bases and J by 0 bases, with 9 bases between the two germline ends. This CDR3 region has 13 residues. Germline loops: CDR1 MDHEN, CDR2 SYDVKM. CDR3 DNA sequence: TGTGCCAGCACTACAGGTTCTAACTATGGCTACACCTTC. It yields the protein CASTTGSNYGYTF.

The gene calls are TRBV5-6 and TRBJ2-7, with TRBD1 as a possible D gene (6 bases). The germline CDR1 and CDR2 sequences are SGHDT and YYEEEE. Trimming took 4 bases from V and 2 from J, leaving 10 bases between them. CDR3 length: 13 residues. CDR3 coding DNA: TGTGCCAGCAGCGCAGGACAGACCTACGAGCAGTACTTC. Translation gives CASSAGQTYEQYF.

This sequence joins TRBV10-3 and TRBJ1-3, with 8 bases matching TRBD1. The J call is doubtful: the DNA matches TRBJ2-2 better. This CDR3 has 15 amino acids. From germline, CDR1 is ENHRY and CDR2 SYGVKD. CDR3 nucleotides: TGTGCCATCAGTGAGCAGGGGGCTCGGACCGGGGAGCTGTTTTTT. Its translation is CAISEQGARTGELFF.

The CDR3 here is CASSLGAGQETQYF. In DNA form, the CDR3 reads TGTGCCAGCAGCTTAGGGGCTGGGCAAGAGACCCAGTACTTC. The rearrangement links TRBV7-9 to TRBJ2-5; D remains ambiguous. CDR1 is SEHNR, CDR2 FQNEAQ, per germline (reference sequence). Trimming took 1 base from V and 2 from J, leaving 8 bases between them. The CDR3 runs 14 residues.

The chain carries TRBV4-1 and TRBJ1-2; perhaps TRBD1 as D (5 bases). In germline, CDR1 is MGHRA, CDR2 YSYEKL. CDR3 length equals 15 residues. Trimming shortened V by 0 bases and J by 5 bases, and 13 bases separated the two germline ends. This CDR3 is CASSQDQTGGYGYTF. As DNA, the CDR3 is TGCGCCAGCAGCCAAGATCAAACGGGGGGTTATGGCTACACCTTC.

This clone appeared a single time. The rearrangement links TRBV6-1 to TRBJ2-2; a possible D gene is TRBD2 (5 bases). The CDR3 length is 12 residues. The germline gives CDR1 MNHNS, CDR2 SASEGT. V was cut by 7 bases and J by 6 bases, with 9 bases left in between. CDR3 coding DNA: TGTGCCAGCAACGGGGATTCCGGGGAGCTGTTTTTT. Translated, it gives CASNGDSGELFF.

This chain joins TRBV6-6 and TRBJ1-1; TRBD1 might be the D (5 bases). This CDR3 has 16 amino acids. The V gene lost 6 bases and the J gene lost 0 bases, with 17 bases spanning the gap. Germline V CDR1 and CDR2: MNHNY, SVGAGI (reference sequence). Written as DNA, the CDR3 is TGTGCCAGCAGAACCCTCACCCCAGGGTTGAACACTGAAGCTTTCTTT. Amino acid sequence: CASRTLTPGLNTEAFF.

This clone has only a few counts. The chain has TRBV19 and TRBJ1-6, with a weak D call TRBD1 (6 bases). CDR1 LNHDA and CDR2 SQIVND come from the germline V gene (reference sequence). This CDR3 has 15 residues. Trimming shortened V by 6 bases and J by 6 bases, and 15 bases separated the two germline ends. DNA for the CDR3: TGTGCCAGTAGCTATAACCCACAGGGTAATTCACCCCTCCACTTT. Amino acids: CASSYNPQGNSPLHF. Drawing the rest from reference TRBV19 and TRBJ1-6, the complete variable domain is DGGITQSPKYLFRKEGQNVTLSCEQNLNHDAMYWYRQDPGQGLRLIYYSQIVNDFQKGDIAEGYSVSREKKESFPLTVTSAQKNPTAFYLCASSYNPQGNSPLHFGNGTRLTVT.

The chain has TRBV6-1 and TRBJ1-5, with D uncertain. V shed 6 bases and J shed 2 bases, with 8 bases lying between them. Looked up from germline, CDR1 is MNHNS and CDR2 is SASEGT. This CDR3 is built from 13 residues. The CDR3 region has the DNA TGTGCCAGCAGCCAACCGGGCAATCAGCCCCAGCATTTT. It specifies CASSQPGNQPQHF.

Here the CDR3 reads CASSSGLQGTYSNQPQHF. The CDR3 nucleotides read TGTGCCAGCAGCTCCGGCCTCCAGGGAACCTATAGCAATCAGCCCCAGCATTTT. This rearrangement joins TRBV5-8 to TRBJ1-5; TRBD1 is a possible D gene (5 bases). Between the trimmed V and J ends, which lost 3 bases and 0 bases, there was a span of 19 bases. Looked up from germline, CDR1 is SGHTS and CDR2 is YDEGEE. This CDR3 comprises 18 residues.

This chain uses TRBV9 with TRBJ2-5; 11 bases are shared with TRBD1. The V gene's germline CDR1 is SGDLS and CDR2 YYNGEE. The CDR3 length is 14 residues. The trim removed 7 bases at V and 3 bases at J, leaving 5 bases unmatched. CDR3 amino acids: CASGPGQGEETQYF. The CDR3 DNA reads TGTGCCAGCGGACCGGGACAGGGGGAAGAGACCCAGTACTTC.

The chain carries TRBV5-1 and TRBJ2-2; 10 positions match TRBD2. The V and J ends lost 5 bases and 5 bases, in that order; junction bases with no gene match: 6. The CDR3 is made up of 15 amino acids. Germline V CDR1 and CDR2: SGHRS, YFSETQ. The CDR3 coding sequence is TGCGCCAGCAGTCGGACTAGCGGAGAAACCGGGGAGCTGTTTTTT. This codes for CASSRTSGETGELFF. Supplemented by reference TRBV5-1 and TRBJ2-2, the full variable domain reads KAGVTQTPRYLIKTRGQQVTLSCSPISGHRSVSWYQQTPGQGLQFLFEYFSETQRNKGNFPGRFSGRQFSNSRSEMNVSTLELGDSALYLCASSRTSGETGELFFGEGSRLTVL.

The chain combines TRBV29-1 with TRBJ2-7; D remains unclear. The CDR3 length is 13 residues. The germline CDR1 and CDR2 sequences are SQVTM and ANQGSEA. Between the trimmed V and J ends, which lost 4 bases and 3 bases, there was a span of 13 bases. The CDR3 loop is CSVVGSVNYEQYF. In DNA form, the CDR3 reads TGCAGCGTTGTTGGCAGCGTTAACTACGAGCAGTACTTC.

The CDR3 bases are TGTGCCAGCAGTGACAGTTACGAGCAGTACTTC. This sequence encodes CASSDSYEQYF. The rearrangement uses TRBV2 and TRBJ2-7; D is undetermined. From germline, CDR1 is SNHLY and CDR2 FYNNEI. CDR3 length: 11 amino acids. Deletions cut 3 bases from V and 4 bases from J, with 4 bases between.

This sequence joins TRBV7-6 and TRBJ2-1; D remains ambiguous. V lost 3 bases and J lost 8, with 14 bases in between. This CDR3 is 14 amino acids long. Germline V gene sequence: CDR1 SGHVS, CDR2 FNYEAQ. CDR3 sequence reads: CASSLRSGLDEQFF. DNA of the CDR3: TGTGCCAGCAGCTTGAGGTCCGGCCTTGATGAGCAGTTCTTC. The whole variable domain, remainder taken from reference TRBV7-6 and TRBJ2-1, is GAGVSQSPRYKVTKRGQDVALRCDPISGHVSLYWYRQALGQGPEFLTYFNYEAQQDKSGLPNDRFSAERPEGSISTLTIQRTEQRDSAMYRCASSLRSGLDEQFFGPGTRLTVL.

This clone was found a few times. The chain uses TRBV4-1 and TRBJ1-1; tentative D call: TRBD1 (5 bases). This CDR3 is built from 15 residues. With 2 bases removed from V and 3 bases from J, the gap between germline ends came to 13 bases. The germline gives CDR1 MGHRA, CDR2 YSYEKL. The CDR3 protein is CASSQIGQGDTEAFF. CDR3 coding DNA: TGCGCCAGCAGCCAAATTGGCCAGGGTGACACTGAAGCTTTCTTT.

This chain joins TRBV19 and TRBJ2-4; 8 positions match TRBD1. Germline CDR1 LNHDA, CDR2 SQIVND (reference sequence). This CDR3 has 19 residues. The trim removed 7 bases at V and 0 bases at J, leaving 17 bases unmatched. The CDR3, as DNA: TGTGCCAGTACGGGGTCCTGGGGGACAGGTCATCTAGCCAAAAACATTCAGTACTTC. Residues: CASTGSWGTGHLAKNIQYF.

CDR3 bases: TGCGCCAGCAGCGAAGCTTCCACAGATACGCAGTATTTT. It encodes CASSEASTDTQYF. This chain connects TRBV5-1 to TRBJ2-3; D is unclear. There are 13 residues in the CDR3. V was trimmed by 4 bases and J by 2 bases, leaving 8 bases between them. Germline V gene lookup returns CDR1 SGHRS and CDR2 YFSETQ. The full variable domain, with the rest looked up from reference TRBV5-1 and TRBJ2-3, is KAGVTQTPRYLIKTRGQQVTLSCSPISGHRSVSWYQQTPGQGLQFLFEYFSETQRNKGNFPGRFSGRQFSNSRSEMNVSTLELGDSALYLCASSEASTDTQYFGPGTRLTVL.

The chain joins TRBV30 to TRBJ1-3, with no clear D. The CDR3 contains 15 residues. Germline loops: CDR1 GTSNPN, CDR2 SVGIG (reference sequence). V was clipped by 2 bases and J by 2 bases, with 13 bases between them. The CDR3 spells CAWSFSGSAGNTIYF. CDR3 nucleotides: TGTGCCTGGAGTTTTTCGGGGAGCGCTGGAAACACCATATATTTT. The whole variable domain, remainder taken from reference TRBV30 and TRBJ1-3, is SQTIHQWPATLVQPVGSPLSLECTVEGTSNPNLYWYRQAAGRGLQLLFYSVGIGQISSEVPQNLSASRPQDRQFILSSKKLLLSDSGFYLCAWSFSGSAGNTIYFGEGSWLTVV.

The J gene is TRBJ1-2, the V gene TRBV7-9, with TRBD1 matching 7 bases. With 5 bases clipped from V and 2 bases from J, the junction kept 2 bases outside the gene matches. The CDR3 totals 13 residues. Germline V gene lookup returns CDR1 SEHNR and CDR2 FQNEAQ (reference sequence). The CDR3 coding sequence is TGTGCCAGCAGCGCGGGACAGAACTATGGCTACACCTTC. This encodes CASSAGQNYGYTF.

The chain has TRBV9 and TRBJ2-7; 9 positions match TRBD1. The CDR3 contains 15 residues. Unmatched junction bases numbered 9, after V lost 3 bases and J lost 5 bases. Germline CDR1 SGDLS, CDR2 YYNGEE. CDR3 residues: CASSAMTGGADEQYF. The CDR3 DNA follows: TGTGCCAGCAGCGCAATGACAGGGGGAGCGGACGAGCAGTACTTC.

V usage is TRBV4-2 and J usage is TRBJ1-1; D perhaps matches TRBD1 (5 bases). This CDR3 has 15 amino acids. The germline V gene encodes CDR1 LGHNA and CDR2 YNFKEQ. V lost 1 base and J 2 bases, leaving 11 bases between the germline ends. CDR3 region: CASSQATRGNTEAFF. CDR3 in DNA: TGTGCCAGCAGCCAAGCAACAAGGGGTAACACTGAAGCTTTCTTT.

The chain uses TRBV5-1 and TRBJ1-1; the D gene is possibly TRBD1 (5 bases). Per germline, CDR1 SGHRS and CDR2 YFSETQ. The CDR3 runs 16 residues. V was cut by 0 bases and J by 0 bases, with 12 bases left in between. CDR3 DNA sequence: TGCGCCAGCAGCTTGGGGGCAGGGAGGGTGAACACTGAAGCTTTCTTT. Protein sequence: CASSLGAGRVNTEAFF.

J is TRBJ2-7 and V is TRBV18; D is perhaps TRBD1 (6 bases). The CDR3 totals 14 residues. V lost 8 bases and J 2 bases, leaving 16 bases between the germline ends. Germline V lookup: CDR1 KGHSH, CDR2 LQKENI. In nucleotides, the CDR3 is TGTGCCAGCACCTTACAGGGTAAGACCTACGAGCAGTACTTC. Translated, it gives CASTLQGKTYEQYF. Combining the CDR3 with reference TRBV18 and TRBJ2-7 gives the whole variable domain NAGVMQNPRHLVRRRGQEARLRCSPMKGHSHVYWYRQLPEEGLKFMVYLQKENIIDESGMPKERFSAEFPKEGPSILRIQQVVRGDSAAYFCASTLQGKTYEQYFGPGTRLTVT.

The rearrangement uses TRBV2 and TRBJ2-7; D gene ambiguous. Germline-derived CDR1 and CDR2 are SNHLY and FYNNEI. Trimming cost V 0 bases and J 6 bases, with 9 bases left between them. The CDR3 length is 13 residues. The CDR3 DNA reads as TGTGCCAGCAGTGAAGCGCAGTTTACCGAGCAGTACTTC. It encodes CASSEAQFTEQYF.